This T cell receptor (beta chain) was recovered during a study of cytomegalovirus exposure and HLA in healthy donors. Study-level information: The same platform was used for the 110 or so validation repertoires as for the 650 to 800 first-cohort repertoires, as reported in a later analysis. Broader study findings: Reports credit the classifier with highly specific, highly sensitive diagnosis of cytomegalovirus status. The study put 150 to 200 TCR beta chains on its list as cytomegalovirus-associated.

This CDR3 is 13 amino acids long. Between the trimmed V and J ends, which lost 1 base and 7 bases, there was a span of 10 bases. Germline V gene data show CDR1 as LNHNV and CDR2 as YYDKDF (reference sequence). Method: immunoSEQ multiplex PCR; TCRdb's copy keeps in-frame clones and lacks some. Of 150,000 or so clones listed, 86% are singletons. Notes on this clone: Antigen unknown. The same CDR3 can be traced to other DNA sequences in this sample.

Among the 110 or so subjects of the validation cohort, separate from the approximately 660-subject first cohort, were the donors. The specimen sequenced was PBMCs. The chain combines TRBV15 with TRBJ1-2; D possibly corresponds to TRBD1 (5 bases). The clonotype comes from a human donor in good health. DNA of the CDR3: TGTGCCACCAGCAGAGCAGGGAAGGGTGGCTACACCTTC. This sequence encodes CATSRAGKGGYTF.